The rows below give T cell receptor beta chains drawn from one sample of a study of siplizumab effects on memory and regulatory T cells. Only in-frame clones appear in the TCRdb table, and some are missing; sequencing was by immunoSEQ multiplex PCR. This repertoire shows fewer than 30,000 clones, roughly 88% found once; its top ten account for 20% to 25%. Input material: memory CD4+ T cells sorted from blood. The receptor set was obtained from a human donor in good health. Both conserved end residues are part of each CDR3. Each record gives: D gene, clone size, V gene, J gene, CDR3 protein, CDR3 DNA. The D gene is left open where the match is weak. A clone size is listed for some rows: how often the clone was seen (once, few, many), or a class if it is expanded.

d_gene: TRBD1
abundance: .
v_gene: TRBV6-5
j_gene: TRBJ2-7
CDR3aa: CASIRTGEYEQYF
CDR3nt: TGTGCCAGCATCCGGACAGGGGAGTACGAGCAGTACTTC

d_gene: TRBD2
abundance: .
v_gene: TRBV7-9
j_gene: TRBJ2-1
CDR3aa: CASSRAGVFYNEQFF
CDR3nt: TGTGCCAGCAGCCGAGCGGGAGTGTTCTACAATGAGCAGTTCTTC

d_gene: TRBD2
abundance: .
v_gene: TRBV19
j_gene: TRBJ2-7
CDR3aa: CASSTQQGLGSYEQYF
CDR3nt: TGTGCCAGTAGTACCCAACAGGGACTAGGGTCCTACGAGCAGTACTTC

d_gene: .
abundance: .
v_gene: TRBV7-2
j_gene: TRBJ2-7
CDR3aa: CASSVWDSYEQYF
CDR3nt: TGTGCCAGCAGCGTTTGGGACTCCTACGAGCAGTACTTC

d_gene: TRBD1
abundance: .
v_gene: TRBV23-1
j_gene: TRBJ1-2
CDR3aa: CASSHAPVFGRGRRGYTF
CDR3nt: TGCGCCAGCAGTCACGCTCCCGTTTTTGGCAGGGGGCGTCGTGGCTACACCTTC

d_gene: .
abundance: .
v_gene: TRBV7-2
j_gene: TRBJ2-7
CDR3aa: CASSSGAPEVYEQYF
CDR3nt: TGTGCCAGCAGCTCCGGGGCTCCCGAGGTCTACGAGCAGTACTTC

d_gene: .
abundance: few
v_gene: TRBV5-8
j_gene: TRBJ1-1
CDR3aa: CASSHIGARDTEAFF
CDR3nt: TGTGCCAGCAGCCATATCGGGGCCCGGGACACTGAAGCTTTCTTT

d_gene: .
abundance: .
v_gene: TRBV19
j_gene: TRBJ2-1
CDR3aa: CASSMSLAGSSYNEQFF
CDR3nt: TGTGCCAGTAGTATGTCCCTTGCCGGGAGCTCCTACAATGAGCAGTTCTTC

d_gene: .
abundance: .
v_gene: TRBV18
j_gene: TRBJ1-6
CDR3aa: CASSPPNPPNSPLHF
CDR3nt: TGTGCCAGCTCACCACCGAACCCCCCGAATTCACCCCTCCACTTT

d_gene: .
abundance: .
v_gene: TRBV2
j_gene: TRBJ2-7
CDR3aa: CASSRQGRVYEQYF
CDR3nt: TGTGCCAGCAGTCGGCAGGGCAGGGTTTACGAGCAGTACTTC

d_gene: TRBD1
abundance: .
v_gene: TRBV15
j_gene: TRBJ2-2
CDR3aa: CATSRDFPDRGKELFF
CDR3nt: TGTGCCACCAGCAGAGATTTCCCGGACAGGGGAAAGGAGCTGTTTTTT

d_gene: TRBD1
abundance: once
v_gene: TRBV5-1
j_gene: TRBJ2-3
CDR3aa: CASSSGTGTRPDTQYF
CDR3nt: TGCGCCAGCAGCTCTGGGACAGGGACTCGACCAGATACGCAGTATTTT

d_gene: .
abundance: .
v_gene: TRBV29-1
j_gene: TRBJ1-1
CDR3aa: CSVEDQQGMDTEAFF
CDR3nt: TGCAGCGTTGAAGATCAGCAGGGCATGGATACTGAAGCTTTCTTT

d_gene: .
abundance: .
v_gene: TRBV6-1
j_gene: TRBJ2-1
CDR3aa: CASSEPPGVSEQFF
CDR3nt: TGTGCCAGCAGTGAACCCCCGGGAGTAAGTGAGCAGTTCTTC

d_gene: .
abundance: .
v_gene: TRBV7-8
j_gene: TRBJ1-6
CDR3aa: CASSLVYGNSPLHF
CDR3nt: TGTGCCAGCAGCTTAGTGTACGGAAATTCACCCCTCCACTTT

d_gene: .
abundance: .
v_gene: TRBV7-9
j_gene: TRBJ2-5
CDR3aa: CASSVAGIKYF
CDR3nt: TGTGCCAGCAGCGTTGCAGGGATAAAGTACTTC

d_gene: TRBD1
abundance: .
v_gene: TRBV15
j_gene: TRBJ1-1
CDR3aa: CATGLPGGFTEAFF
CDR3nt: TGTGCCACCGGGTTGCCAGGGGGTTTCACTGAAGCTTTCTTT

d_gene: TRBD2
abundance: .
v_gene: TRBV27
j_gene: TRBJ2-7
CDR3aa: CASSMGAGGSYEQYF
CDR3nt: TGTGCCAGCAGTATGGGGGCGGGGGGGTCCTACGAGCAGTACTTC

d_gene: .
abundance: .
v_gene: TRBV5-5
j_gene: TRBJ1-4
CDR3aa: CASSRQADNEKLFF
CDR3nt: TGTGCCAGCAGCCGACAGGCCGATAATGAAAAACTGTTTTTT

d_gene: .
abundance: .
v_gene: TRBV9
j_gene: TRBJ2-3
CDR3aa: CASSPIAGGGTDTQYF
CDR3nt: TGTGCCAGCAGCCCTATCGCCGGGGGAGGCACAGATACGCAGTATTTT

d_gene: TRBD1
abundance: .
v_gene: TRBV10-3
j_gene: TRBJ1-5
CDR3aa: CAIKETGDNQPQHF
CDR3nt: TGTGCCATCAAGGAGACAGGGGACAATCAGCCCCAGCATTTT

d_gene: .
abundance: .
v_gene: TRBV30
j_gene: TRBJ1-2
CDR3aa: CAWSGSFDGYTF
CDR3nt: TGTGCCTGGAGTGGGAGCTTTGATGGCTACACCTTC

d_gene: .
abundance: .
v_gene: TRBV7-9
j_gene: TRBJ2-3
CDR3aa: CASSLATVTDTQYF
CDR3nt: TGTGCCAGCAGCTTAGCGACAGTAACAGATACGCAGTATTTT

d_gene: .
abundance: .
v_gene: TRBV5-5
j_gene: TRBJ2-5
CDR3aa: CASSGTPQETQYF
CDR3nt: TGTGCCAGCAGCGGGACGCCGCAAGAGACCCAGTACTTC

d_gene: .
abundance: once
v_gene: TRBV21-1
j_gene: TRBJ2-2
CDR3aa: CASSIRRDRAKDGELFF
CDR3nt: TGTGCCAGCAGCATTCGCAGGGACAGGGCGAAGGACGGGGAGCTGTTTTTT

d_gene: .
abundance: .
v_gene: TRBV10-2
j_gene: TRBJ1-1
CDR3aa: CASSEPLRLSEAFF
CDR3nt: TGCGCCAGCAGTGAACCCTTGCGGCTCAGTGAAGCTTTCTTT

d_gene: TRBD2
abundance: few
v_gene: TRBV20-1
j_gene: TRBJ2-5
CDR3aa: CSVSGGETQYF
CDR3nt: TGCAGTGTATCCGGGGGGGAGACCCAGTACTTC

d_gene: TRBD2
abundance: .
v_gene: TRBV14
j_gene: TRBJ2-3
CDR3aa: CASSQRVRSGSVDTQYF
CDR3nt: TGTGCCAGCAGCCAGAGGGTCAGGAGCGGGAGCGTAGATACGCAGTATTTT

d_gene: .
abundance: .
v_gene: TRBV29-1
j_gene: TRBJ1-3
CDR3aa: CSVETGLTGNTIYF
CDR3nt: TGCAGCGTTGAGACGGGGTTAACTGGAAACACCATATATTTT

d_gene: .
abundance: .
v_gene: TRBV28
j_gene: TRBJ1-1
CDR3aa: CASTPGARGEAFF
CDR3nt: TGTGCCAGCACGCCTGGGGCGCGGGGTGAAGCTTTCTTT

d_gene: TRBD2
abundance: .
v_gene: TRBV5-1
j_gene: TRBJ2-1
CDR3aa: CASSRDTSASYNEQFF
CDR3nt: TGCGCCAGCAGCAGGGATACTAGCGCCTCCTACAATGAGCAGTTCTTC

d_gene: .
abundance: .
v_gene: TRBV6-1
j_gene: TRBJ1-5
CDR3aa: CASQALLRGQPQHF
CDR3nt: TGTGCCAGCCAGGCGCTATTACGGGGTCAGCCCCAGCATTTT

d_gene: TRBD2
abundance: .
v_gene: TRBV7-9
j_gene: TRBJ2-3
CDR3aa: CASSSGTSGGDTQYF
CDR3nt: TGTGCCAGCAGCTCCGGGACTAGCGGGGGGGATACGCAGTATTTT

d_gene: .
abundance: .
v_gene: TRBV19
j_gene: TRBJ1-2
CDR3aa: CASSTSKNRDGYTF
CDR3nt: TGTGCCAGTAGTACGAGCAAGAACCGGGATGGCTACACCTTC

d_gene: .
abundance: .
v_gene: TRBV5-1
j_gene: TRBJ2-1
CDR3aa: CASYRGAGGLNEQFF
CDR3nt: TGCGCCTCCTATCGGGGAGCTGGGGGTCTCAATGAGCAGTTCTTC

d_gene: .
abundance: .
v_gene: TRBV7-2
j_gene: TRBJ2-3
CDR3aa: CASSLTDTQYF
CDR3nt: TGTGCCAGCAGCTTAACAGATACGCAGTATTTT

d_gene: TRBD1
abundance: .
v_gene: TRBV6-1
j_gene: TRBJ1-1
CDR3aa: CASSEMTGFTEAFF
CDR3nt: TGTGCCAGCAGTGAAATGACAGGGTTTACTGAAGCTTTCTTT

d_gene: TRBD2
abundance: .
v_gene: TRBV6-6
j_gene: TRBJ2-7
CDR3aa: CASSYSSGIRYEQYF
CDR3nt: TGTGCCAGCAGTTACTCTAGCGGGATTCGGTACGAGCAGTACTTC

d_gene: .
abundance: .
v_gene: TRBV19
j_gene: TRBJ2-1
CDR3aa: CASREGGSLNEQFF
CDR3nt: TGTGCCAGTAGGGAAGGGGGGTCGTTAAATGAGCAGTTCTTC

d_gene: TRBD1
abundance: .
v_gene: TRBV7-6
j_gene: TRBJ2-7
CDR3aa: CASSATGQAYEQYF
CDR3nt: TGTGCCAGCAGCGCGACGGGACAGGCCTACGAGCAGTACTTC

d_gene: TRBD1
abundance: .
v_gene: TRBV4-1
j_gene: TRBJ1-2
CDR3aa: CASSPGDSQLYGYTF
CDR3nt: TGCGCCAGCAGCCCGGGGGACAGCCAACTATATGGCTACACCTTC

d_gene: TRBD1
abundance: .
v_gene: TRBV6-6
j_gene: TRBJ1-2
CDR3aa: CASTPGQLNYGYTF
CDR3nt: TGTGCCAGCACCCCGGGACAGCTTAACTATGGCTACACCTTC

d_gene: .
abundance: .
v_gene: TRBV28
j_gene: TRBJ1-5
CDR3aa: CASRNSNQPQHF
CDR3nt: TGTGCCAGCAGGAATAGCAATCAGCCCCAGCATTTT

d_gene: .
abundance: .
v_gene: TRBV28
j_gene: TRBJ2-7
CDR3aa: CASSLAHRGEQYF
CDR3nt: TGTGCCAGCAGTTTAGCCCACCGGGGCGAGCAGTACTTC

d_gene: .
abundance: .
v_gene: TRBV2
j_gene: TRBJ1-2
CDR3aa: CASWGIVGGYTF
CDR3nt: TGTGCCAGCTGGGGAATTGTAGGCGGCTACACCTTC

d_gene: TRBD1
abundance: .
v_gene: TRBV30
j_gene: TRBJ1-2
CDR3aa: CAYRDRGSYGYTF
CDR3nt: TGTGCCTACCGGGACAGGGGGTCCTATGGCTACACCTTC

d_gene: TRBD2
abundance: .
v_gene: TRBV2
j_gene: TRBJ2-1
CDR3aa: CASGGLAGSYNEQFF
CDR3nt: TGTGCCAGCGGGGGACTAGCGGGATCCTACAATGAGCAGTTCTTC

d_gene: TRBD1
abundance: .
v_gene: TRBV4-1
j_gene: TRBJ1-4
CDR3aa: CASSQAEGQKNEKLFF
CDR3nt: TGCGCCAGCAGCCAAGCCGAGGGACAGAAGAATGAAAAACTGTTTTTT

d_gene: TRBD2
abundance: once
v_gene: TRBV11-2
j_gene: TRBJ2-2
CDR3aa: CASSGLGLAGELFF
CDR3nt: TGTGCCAGCAGCGGACTAGGTCTGGCCGGGGAGCTGTTTTTT

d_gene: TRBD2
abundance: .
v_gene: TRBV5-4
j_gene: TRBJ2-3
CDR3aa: CASNTKRESDTQYF
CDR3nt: TGTGCCAGCAATACGAAGCGGGAGTCAGATACGCAGTATTTT

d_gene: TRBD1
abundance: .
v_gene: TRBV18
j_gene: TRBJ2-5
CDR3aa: CASSSGTGGQQETQYF
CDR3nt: TGTGCCAGCTCATCCGGGACAGGGGGCCAACAAGAGACCCAGTACTTC

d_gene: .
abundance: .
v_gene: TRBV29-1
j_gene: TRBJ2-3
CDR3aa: CSVEAWDGRKIMLSTDTQYF
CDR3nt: TGCAGCGTTGAAGCATGGGACGGCCGAAAAATTATGCTTAGCACAGATACGCAGTATTTT

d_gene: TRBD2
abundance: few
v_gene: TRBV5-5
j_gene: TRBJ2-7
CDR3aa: CASSLISGTSGNYEQYF
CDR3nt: TGTGCCAGCAGCTTGATCTCCGGGACTAGCGGGAACTACGAGCAGTACTTC